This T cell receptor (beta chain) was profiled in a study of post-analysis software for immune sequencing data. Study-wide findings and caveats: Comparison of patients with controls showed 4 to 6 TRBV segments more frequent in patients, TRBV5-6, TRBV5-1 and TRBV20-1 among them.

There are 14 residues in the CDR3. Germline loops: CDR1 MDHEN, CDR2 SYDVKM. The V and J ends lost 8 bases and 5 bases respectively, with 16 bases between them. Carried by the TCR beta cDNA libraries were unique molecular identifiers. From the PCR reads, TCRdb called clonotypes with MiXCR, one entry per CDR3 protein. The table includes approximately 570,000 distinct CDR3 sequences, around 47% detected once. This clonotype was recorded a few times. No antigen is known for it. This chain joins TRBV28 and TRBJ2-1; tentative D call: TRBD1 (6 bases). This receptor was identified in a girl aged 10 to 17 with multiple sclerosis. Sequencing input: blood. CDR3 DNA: TGTGCCAGCGGAGGAAGGCCAGGGGACAATGAGCAGTTCTTC. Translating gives CASGGRPGDNEQFF.